Below, one T cell receptor beta chain is given with its context. There is no known antigen for this receptor. One base away there is no much larger clone; base qualities are not given. Sample time point, as interpreted from the label and publication: after neoadjuvant nivolumab, at surgical resection. Patients had been newly diagnosed with stage II-IVA oral cavity squamous cell carcinoma, and no prior systemic or radiation treatment had been given to the patients. The cohort was composed of patients with HPV-negative, locally advanced oral cavity squamous cell carcinoma. No culture maintenance or expansion was done, as the peripheral blood mononuclear cells went straight to analysis. The samples were drawn from a longitudinal correlative study tied to a single-arm phase II trial testing neoadjuvant nivolumab in oral cavity squamous cell carcinoma. Genomic DNA-based TCRbeta sequencing was performed on subject-matched pre- and post-treatment PBMCs and tumors from three responders and three non-responders. Peripheral blood mononuclear cells were collected once before nivolumab treatment and again after treatment, at the time of surgery. Genomic DNA was isolated from PBMCs using the Maxwell RSC DNA from Cells kit.

Per the germline V gene, MNHEY is the CDR1 and SVGAGI is the CDR2. V trim: 2 bases; J trim: 7 bases; unmatched bases: 3. The CDR3 runs 13 residues from the cysteine to the phenylalanine. Kept here is only the CDR3 DNA, which spans 39 bases and is read in frame from base 1. This sample was taken from a study of neoadjuvant anti-PD-1 for oral cavity cancer (dated by TCRdb to the early 2020s). In the study overall: Before curative-intent surgical resection, most patients were given three to four biweekly doses of nivolumab at 3 mg/kg. For patients who did not progress, a fourth nivolumab dose was given around day 43, followed by definitive surgical resection on days 50-56. Under RECIST 1.1, a patient counted as a responder if showing complete response, partial response or stable disease, and as a non-responder if showing progression. The parent correlative cohort included about a dozen patients, with an approximately 31% response rate.

PBMC libraries used mostly around 0.5 ug of input genomic DNA for deep sequencing, with six replicates per sample. The immunoSEQ hsTCRbeta kit was used to prepare TCRbeta libraries, following the manufacturer's instructions. Sequencing of the completed libraries took place using an Illumina NovaSeq 6000 S4 flow cell after they had been pooled to roughly 2.8 nM. On the study's bioinformatics: The immunoSEQ Analyzer handled quality control and preprocessing of the raw data. The analysis was limited to productive rearrangements, and each clonotype was defined by a unique CDR3 amino acid sequence. Repertoire clonality was estimated as the Gini-Simpson index, which was calculated using the R package tcR. Gini indices were compared with Student's t test, and associations with tumor size change were assessed by Pearson correlation. TCRdb limited this immuneACCESS table to in-frame rearrangements with V and J called. A share of clones is missing; checked studies link under half to unresolved V genes, and the rest is unexplained. V, J and clone size are taken as reported in that table, and D and trimming were inferred from the DNA itself. In this sample the table shows roughly 68,000 clones, approximately 87% of which occur a single time. The ten largest clones add up to around 3% of the sample.

Overall results and qualifications from the work: Only a few patients per response group were included in the TCR analyses, and larger cohorts for validation were called for by the authors. A higher pretreatment blood Treg/Th17 ratio correlated with both higher pretreatment blood TCRbeta clonality and lower post-treatment tumor TCRbeta clonality. After neoadjuvant nivolumab, significantly higher T cell clonality (Gini index) was found within PBMCs in non-responders than in responders.

The sample consisted of PBMCs, taken after nivolumab (anti-PD-1) treatment. This receptor chain uses TRBV6-5 and TRBJ1-2, and 8 bases in between align with TRBD1. The clonotype was recovered from a person between 35 and 79 years old with oral cavity squamous cell carcinoma. The nucleotides read TGTGCCAGCAGTTACGGCAGGGGGCTTGGCTACACCTTC. Its product reads: CASSYGRGLGYTF.